This entry lists 23 T cell receptor beta chains sequenced from one sample in a study of T cells in Graves' hyperthyroidism and ophthalmopathy. Amplification yielded TCR beta CDR3 regions, with RNA transcripts as the source. During a first-round RT-PCR of the TCR CDR3, the HTBI primer set was used. TCRdb independently ran MiXCR on the multiplex PCR reads; one entry per CDR3 protein. The sample yields around 600,000 distinct CDR3 sequences, approximately 15% seen once. The sample comprised blood. The origin of the receptors is a young woman with Graves' ophthalmopathy.

This clonotype was found many times. The V call is TRBV7-2, the J call TRBJ2-1; the D is unclear. V dropped 1 base and J dropped 0 bases, with 10 bases sitting between them. Germline CDR1 reads SGHTA; CDR2 reads FQGNSA. There are 16 residues in the CDR3. CDR3 in amino acids: CASSLEGYSSYNEQFF. DNA for the CDR3: TGTGCCAGCAGCTTAGAGGGCTACTCCTCCTACAATGAGCAGTTCTTC.

V and J are TRBV29-1 and TRBJ2-3; D possibly uses TRBD1 or TRBD2 (7 bases each). The germline V and J ends were trimmed by 8 bases and 2 bases, with 26 bases remaining between them. Germline CDR1 SQVTM, CDR2 ANQGSEA. CDR3 length: 17 residues. The CDR3 here is CSSCIGGGDRSTDTQYF. Written as DNA, the CDR3 is TGCAGCTCGTGTATAGGGGGAGGGGACAGATCCACAGATACGCAGTATTTT.

This clonotype was seen many times. The chain employs TRBV4-3 and TRBJ2-3; D is tentatively TRBD1 or TRBD2 (5 bases each). Germline values: CDR1 LGHNA, CDR2 YSLEER. The CDR3 contains 16 residues. V lost 0 bases and J lost 5, with 15 bases in between. CDR3: CASSQDMGPPGDTQYF. The CDR3 region has the DNA TGCGCCAGCAGCCAAGATATGGGACCTCCGGGAGATACGCAGTATTTT.

There are a few counts of this clonotype. The chain links TRBV20-1 to TRBJ1-6; D may be TRBD1 (6 bases). The CDR3 is made up of 15 amino acids. The germline V and J ends were trimmed by 3 bases and 7 bases, with 16 bases remaining between them. From germline, CDR1 is DFQATT and CDR2 SNEGSKA (reference sequence). The chain's CDR3 is CSARGVAGGNSPLHF. The CDR3 nucleotides read TGCAGTGCTAGGGGAGTGGCCGGGGGCAATTCACCCCTCCACTTT.

This clonotype was seen only a few times. This chain links TRBV5-6 with TRBJ2-1; 9 nucleotides agree with TRBD1. Trimming cost V 3 bases and J 12 bases; bases outside gene matches: 10. There are 14 residues in the CDR3. Germline V lookup: CDR1 SGHDT, CDR2 YYEEEE. The CDR3 spells CASSSGQGPFWQFF. The CDR3 nucleotides are TGTGCCAGCAGCTCTGGACAGGGGCCCTTTTGGCAGTTCTTC.

At least ten counts were recorded for this clonotype. V and J are TRBV27 and TRBJ2-5; TRBD1 is a possible D gene (5 bases). The germline V gene has CDR1 MNHEY and CDR2 SMNVEV (reference sequence). The CDR3 spans 13 residues. Trimming took off 7 bases at V and 5 bases at J, with 14 bases between the two ends. The CDR3 nucleotides read TGTGCCAGCAAGAAAGGGGATGCGGAGACCCAGTACTTC. This translates into CASKKGDAETQYF.

This clonotype has a count of ten or more. V usage is TRBV7-3 and J usage is TRBJ2-1; D is possibly TRBD1 or TRBD2 (5 bases each). Germline V gene data show CDR1 as SGHTA and CDR2 as FQGTGA. Trimming pared 3 bases from V and 7 bases from J, leaving 10 bases between. The CDR3 loop spans 13 amino acids. DNA for the CDR3: TGTGCCAGCAGCTTGGGGCTAGCTAATGAGCAGTTCTTC. It yields the protein CASSLGLANEQFF. The entire variable domain, with the rest obtained from reference TRBV7-3 and TRBJ2-1, is as follows: GAGVSQTPSNKVTEKGKYVELRCDPISGHTALYWYRQSLGQGPEFLIYFQGTGAADDSGLPNDRFFAVRPEGSVSTLKIQRTERGDSAVYLCASSLGLANEQFFGPGTRLTVL.

This clonotype has a handful of counts. This chain links TRBV19 with TRBJ2-3; 7 nucleotides line up with TRBD2. J was trimmed by 6 bases and V by 5 bases; bases with no gene match: 11. The CDR3 is made up of 15 amino acids. Germline lookup yields CDR1 LNHDA and CDR2 SQIVND (reference sequence). As DNA, the CDR3 is TGTGCCAGTAGTCCCTTGGGCGGGAGTTCTGATACGCAGTATTTT. Amino acids: CASSPLGGSSDTQYF.

The genes are TRBV19 and TRBJ1-5, with 9 bases lining up with TRBD1. The CDR3 sequence is 16 residues long. J gave up 5 bases and V 4 bases, and 9 bases lay outside the gene matches. The germline V gene has CDR1 LNHDA and CDR2 SQIVND (reference sequence). The CDR3 region has the DNA TGTGCCAGTAGTAGATCCGGGACAGGGCTTTATCAGCCCCAGCATTTT. It is translated as CASSRSGTGLYQPQHF.

J is TRBJ1-1 and V is TRBV5-5; 8 bases align to TRBD1. The junction had 10 bases not matched to a gene; V was cut back by 5 bases and J by 4 bases. This CDR3 spans 15 amino acids. From germline, CDR1 is SGHKS and CDR2 YYEKEE (reference sequence). CDR3 protein: CASRTRQGIGTEAFF. The CDR3 DNA reads TGTGCCAGCAGAACCCGACAGGGGATAGGCACTGAAGCTTTCTTT.

This clonotype was recorded at least ten times. The rearrangement links TRBV27 to TRBJ2-3, with 7 bases lining up with TRBD2. The CDR3 contains 16 residues. Germline lookup yields CDR1 MNHEY and CDR2 SMNVEV (reference sequence). V shed 7 bases and J 2 bases; nucleotides not matched to a gene: 12. The CDR3 DNA sequence: TGTGCCAGCACCCAAGTGGGGGGAGGGCCCACAGATACGCAGTATTTT. Protein product: CASTQVGGGPTDTQYF.

In its sample, this clonotype was seen many times. The CDR3 region is CASNGLGLTPTNEQFF. CDR3 DNA sequence: TGTGCCAGCAACGGCCTGGGCCTAACGCCGACCAATGAGCAGTTCTTC. The V call is TRBV6-1, the J call TRBJ2-1; no clear D. Deletions cut 7 bases from V and 6 bases from J, with 22 bases between. The V gene's germline CDR1 is MNHNS and CDR2 SASEGT. This CDR3 region has 16 residues.

This clonotype has ten or more counts. V and J are TRBV6-2 or TRBV6-3 and TRBJ2-1; D not certain. Germline V lookup: CDR1 MNHEY, CDR2 SVGEGT. V was clipped by 4 bases and J by 8 bases, with 12 bases between them. The CDR3 spans 13 residues. The CDR3 DNA sequence: TGTGCCAGCAGTTCCCATGCGATGCATGAGCAGTTCTTC. It is translated as CASSSHAMHEQFF.

This clonotype showed up many times. The rearrangement links TRBV6-2 or TRBV6-3 to TRBJ2-1; possible D gene TRBD1, 6 bases. The V end lost 8 bases, the J end lost 3 bases, and 17 bases lay between the germline ends. Germline V gene lookup returns CDR1 MNHEY and CDR2 SVGEGT. This CDR3 spans 15 amino acids. CDR3 amino acids: CASAPHWDNYNEQFF. As DNA, the CDR3 is TGTGCCAGCGCCCCCCACTGGGACAACTACAATGAGCAGTTCTTC.

This clonotype has at least ten counts. V usage is TRBV6-2 or TRBV6-3 and J usage is TRBJ1-2; D uncertain. Germline V gene lookup returns CDR1 MNHEY and CDR2 SVGEGT. Trimming took off 1 base at V and 0 bases at J, with 9 bases between the two ends. This CDR3 contains 15 residues. This CDR3 is CASSYYTGSNYGYTF. The CDR3 region has the DNA TGTGCCAGCAGTTACTACACTGGGTCTAACTATGGCTACACCTTC.

This clonotype was counted at least ten times. The chain couples TRBV6-1 to TRBJ2-7, with TRBD1 identical over 7 bases. CDR1 MNHNS and CDR2 SASEGT come from the germline V gene. The CDR3 sequence is 17 residues long. The junction had 15 bases not matched to a gene; V was cut back by 2 bases and J by 5 bases. The CDR3 sequence is CASSENRGPIAINEQYF. CDR3 nucleotides: TGTGCCAGCAGTGAAAACAGGGGCCCAATTGCTATAAACGAGCAGTACTTC.

In its sample, this clonotype was seen many times. This chain joins TRBV6-1 and TRBJ2-1; possible D gene TRBD1, 5 bases. The CDR3 runs 16 residues. V shed 6 bases and J shed 7 bases, with 22 bases lying between them. Germline lookup yields CDR1 MNHNS and CDR2 SASEGT. The CDR3 DNA reads TGTGCCAGCAGAAAAAGTGGCGGCCCAAAGGGGAATGAGCAGTTCTTC. It yields the protein CASRKSGGPKGNEQFF.

This clonotype came up many times. The V call is TRBV20-1, the J call TRBJ1-5; TRBD1 might be the D (6 bases). Germline CDR1 is DFQATT and CDR2 is SNEGSKA (reference sequence). The CDR3 covers 13 residues. CDR3 amino acids: CSIQGGRNQPQHF. The CDR3 coding sequence is TGCAGCATACAGGGAGGGCGCAATCAGCCCCAGCATTTT.

This clonotype was recorded a few times. A much larger clone differs from this one at a single base, so this may be a read error. The genes are TRBV12-3 or TRBV12-4 and TRBJ1-2, with 9 bases lining up with TRBD1. This CDR3 is built from 14 residues. Here the CDR3 DNA reads TGTGCCAGCAGCGAATGGACAGGGGCGAATGGCCACACCTTC. Its translation: CASSEWTGANGHTF.

This clonotype was recorded at least ten times. The chain couples TRBV12-3 or TRBV12-4 to TRBJ1-5; 8 bases match TRBD1. V gave up 6 bases and J gave up 4 bases; unmatched junction bases: 5. The CDR3 is made up of 14 amino acids. The CDR3 loop is CASSKTGGNQPQHF. The DNA of the CDR3 is TGTGCCAGCAGCAAAACAGGGGGTAATCAGCCCCAGCATTTT.

This clonotype has a count of ten or more. This rearrangement joins TRBV29-1 to TRBJ1-1, with TRBD1 matching over 9 bases. The V gene end was trimmed by 0 bases and the J gene end by 0 bases; junction bases not matched to a gene: 5. This CDR3 is built from 16 residues. Looked up from germline, CDR1 is SQVTM and CDR2 is ANQGSEA. CDR3 loop: CSVEDRGQGLNTEAFF. The CDR3 nucleotides are TGCAGCGTTGAAGATAGGGGACAGGGATTGAACACTGAAGCTTTCTTT. The whole variable domain, remainder taken from reference TRBV29-1 and TRBJ1-1, is SAVISQKPSRDICQRGTSLTIQCQVDSQVTMMFWYRQQPGQSLTLIATANQGSEATYESGFVIDKFPISRPNLTFSTLTVSNMSPEDSSIYLCSVEDRGQGLNTEAFFGQGTRLTVV.

This clonotype appeared many times. The J gene is TRBJ2-7, the V gene TRBV11-3; tentative D call: TRBD2 (6 bases). V was cut by 4 bases and J by 2 bases, with 15 bases left in between. The CDR3 extends over 15 amino acids. Germline loops: CDR1 SGHNT, CDR2 YENEEA. CDR3 nucleotide sequence: TGTGCCAGCAGCTCTCCCGCGGGACTCCCCTACGAGCAGTACTTC. It encodes CASSSPAGLPYEQYF. Complete variable domain (other parts from reference TRBV11-3 and TRBJ2-7): EAGVVQSPRYKIIEKKQPVAFWCNPISGHNTLYWYLQNLGQGPELLIRYENEEAVDDSQLPKDRFSAERLKGVDSTLKIQPAELGDSAVYLCASSSPAGLPYEQYFGPGTRLTVT.

This clonotype appeared many times. The chain has TRBV12-3 or TRBV12-4 and TRBJ1-1; D perhaps matches TRBD1 (5 bases). V was clipped by 5 bases and J by 3 bases, with 13 bases between them. The CDR3 contains 14 residues. DNA for the CDR3: TGTGCCAGCAGTCCTCGGGGGGGTTACACTGAAGCTTTCTTT. This sequence encodes CASSPRGGYTEAFF.